This T cell receptor (beta chain) was obtained from a study of T cells in Graves' hyperthyroidism and ophthalmopathy. This clonotype came up a few times. Regions amplified from RNA transcripts were the TCR beta CDR3 regions. HTBI primers drove first-round RT-PCR of the TCR CDR3. TCRdb analysed the multiplex PCR reads with MiXCR anew, one entry per CDR3 protein. The top ten clones hold around 40% of a sample with about 380,000 distinct CDR3 sequences, 18% of them seen once. The clonotype was recovered from a man younger than 30 with Graves' ophthalmopathy. Sequenced sample: blood.

The CDR3 region has the DNA TGTGCCAGCAGATCGCCGCTTAATGAAAAACTGTTTTTT. It yields the protein CASRSPLNEKLFF. This chain links TRBV7-9 with TRBJ1-4; D is ambiguous. Germline V gene data show CDR1 as SEHNR and CDR2 as FQNEAQ (reference sequence). Deletions cut 6 bases from V and 4 bases from J, with 9 bases between. CDR3 length: 13 amino acids.